This T cell receptor beta chain was documented in a study of cytomegalovirus exposure and HLA in healthy donors (TCRdb year 2017). For context, the study as a whole: According to an earlier analysis of several hundred of the donors, some 180 million T cells yielded some 120 million unique TCR beta sequences and approximately 300 Gb of sequence data. In addition to the first cohort of roughly 700 subjects, a separate validation cohort of approximately 110 different subjects was used. A handful of DR-DQ haplotypes were handled as single units for association and clustering because linkage in the cohort was strong. The aim of the study was to test whether cataloging public T cell receptors could identify signatures of past pathogen exposure. Of the 350 to 450 genotyped donors, over 80% were placed in the genetic ancestry cluster associated with self-reported Caucasian donors. To study patterns of TCR occurrence, a later analysis re-analyzed previously published TCR beta repertoires from 700 or so donors and added high-resolution HLA genotyping. The number of typed donors differed by locus: 629-630 for A, B, C, DRB1 and DQB1; approximately 520 for DQA1; approximately 600 for DPA1; and some 450 for DPB1. Approximately 300 gigabases of sequencing data and 75 million to 85 million unique TCR sequences made up an early release that covered about 640 HLA-typed donors. The study used immunosequencing to profile the T cell repertoires of several hundred subjects and linked those repertoires to cytomegalovirus serostatus. A later genetic analysis used genome-wide SNP genotypes for about 55% of the 666 donors, treating that subset as a discovery cohort. The later analysis used no new phenotypic data to find candidate immune exposures, relying instead on TCR beta sequences and their occurrence across donors. HLA typing covered class I and class II loci at four-digit resolution. Among a few hundred genotyped donors of the cohort, an average of roughly 240,000 unique TCR beta nucleotide sequences were sequenced per donor, about a sixth of them non-productive. The study combined high-throughput TCR immunosequencing, statistical association of individual TCRs with disease status, and machine learning to predict cytomegalovirus infection status. Donor age, sex, ethnicity and CMV serostatus were compiled together with the repertoire data. All discovery cohort repertoires had been generated using a single sequencing platform. An earlier analysis of approximately 640 of the donors applied high-throughput TCR beta sequencing to assess whether each TCR beta V gene segment acted as functional or pseudogenic. The investigation overall reported the following: A later analysis found that HLA-associated TCR beta chains were more clonally expanded and had lower generation probabilities than equally common non-associated chains. In a later analysis, TCR association rates were found to vary across HLA loci, with the most associated TCRs seen for DRB1 alleles and the fewest for HLA-C alleles. Broadly in line with IMGT annotations, most TCR beta V segments showed up in productive rearrangements about 87% or about 30% of the time in an earlier analysis of several hundred of the donors. The study gave a list of some 150 TCR beta chains associated with cytomegalovirus. According to the authors, the approach could potentially be generalized to other disease states and immunological phenotypes. A later genetic analysis reported fewer N-insertions in productive TCRs among donors in an Asian-associated ancestry cluster than the roughly 700-donor mean. A further reported finding was that TCR beta sequences accurately predicted the HLA-A and HLA-B alleles for most subjects in the first cohort. A cluster of highly shared sequence variants was judged likely to be a technical artifact of the sequencing pipeline. Assigning TCR associations to individual alleles was difficult when HLA alleles, especially DR and DQ, strongly co-occurred. In a later analysis, several top co-occurrence clusters were reported to appear linked to parvovirus B19, influenza, CMV and Epstein-Barr virus. Because counts were too low, some 17 rarely observed V segments, including chromosome 9 orphons, were left out of the earlier analysis of 500 to 750 of the donors. Most TCR sequences were seen in very few donors, while some public TCRs were found in many individuals. The classifier was reported to diagnose cytomegalovirus status with high specificity and sensitivity in both the original and validation cohorts. Correlated functional status among segregating V segments might be attributable to linkage disequilibrium, but an unknown experimental factor could not be ruled out. V-gene and J-gene trimming of TCR beta chains was associated with a missense DCLRE1C variant in a later genetic analysis, and the association was replicated in an independent cohort. At a false discovery rate of 0.05, a later analysis linked under 20,000 TCR beta sequences to specific HLA alleles. In this cohort, only TCR beta chains were sequenced, and detectable features were limited by the absence of alpha or paired-chain data. A few of the identified cytomegalovirus-associated TCR beta chains were confirmed in vitro to be specific for cytomegalovirus antigens. Most CMV-associated TCR beta chains appeared to be HLA-restricted in a later analysis, and the HLA associations seemed to be driven largely by CMV exposure. Because HLA typing was missing for some donors at each locus, association tests included only the typed subset. The 87-base-pair reads could not distinguish some IMGT-functional V segments, including TRBV6-2 and TRBV6-3, so those segments were excluded. For the cohort, immune exposure information was limited to CMV serostatus. The presence/absence analyses assumed that sequencing depth was roughly uniform across donors, and that assumption may not be true.

A word on this clone: Its antigen specificity is not known. No base quality values were provided; no much bigger clone lies one nucleotide off.

Reading the germline V gene gives CDR1 SGHRS and CDR2 YFSETQ. V loses 0 bases of germline sequence and J loses 5 bases, and the interval between the two ends is 18 bases. The CDR3 runs 17 residues from the cysteine to the phenylalanine. Only CDR3 DNA remains: 51 bases, in frame from the first base. Library prep was done by the immunoSEQ multiplex PCR assay. For the multiplex PCR, a mixture combining 60 forward primers for TCR Vbeta segments and 13 reverse primers for TCR Jbeta segments was used. Amplification of the CDR3 region of rearranged TCR beta genes was performed with a multiplex PCR assay on genomic DNA. The Illumina HiSeq System was used to sequence the amplified TCR beta libraries as 87-base-pair reads. The study's processing was this. In a later analysis, tens of millions of unique TCR beta chains were counted across the 690 or so repertoires, and approximately 11 million of these chains were shared by at least two donors. A nearest-neighbor algorithm error-corrected the raw reads and collapsed the reads into unique sequences, merging closely related sequences to remove PCR and sequencing errors. V, D and J gene segments were assigned by aligning CDR3 sequences to IMGT reference sequences. For a sequence to be retained, a match of at least six nucleotides was required to both a V gene segment and a J gene segment. Rearrangements were called productive when the CDR3 lacked stop codons and stayed in frame with V and J; all others were non-productive. CDR3 was defined according to IMGT convention as the region running from the second conserved V-encoded cysteine to the conserved J-encoded phenylalanine. The earlier analysis of about 560 of the donors excluded any sequence lacking an unambiguous match to a single V gene segment. An earlier analysis of 500 to 600 of the donors classified V segments as functional when productive rearrangements were above 56.7% and as segregating when the standard deviation between donors was above 5%. A statistical classification framework was developed to diagnose cytomegalovirus status using the catalog of TCR beta chain sequences. In a later analysis, V and J genes were assigned by comparing TCR nucleotide sequences against IMGT/GENE-DB human TR gene sequences. Using the TCRdist pipeline, a later analysis assigned CDR3 sequences along with most-parsimonious VDJ recombination scenarios. In a later analysis, each TCR beta chain was defined by its CDR3 amino acid sequence together with its V-gene family, and reads lacking a unique V-gene family were excluded. In a later analysis, 450 to 600 highly shared, low-generation-probability nucleotide sequences were removed to address suspected cross-contamination and a sequencing artifact. A later analysis calculated a clonal expansion index for each public chain from normalized within-repertoire ranks of inferred template counts. In a later analysis, generation probabilities were computed using a VDJ recombination model fitted to out-of-frame rearrangements, and the results were checked against IGoR. In a later analysis, hypergeometric tests were used to score TCR-TCR, TCR-HLA and TCR-CMV co-occurrence, with a repertoire-size bias correction applied to TCR pairs. A later analysis estimated false discovery rates by permuting HLA or CMV assignments 20 times. In a later analysis, co-occurring TCRs were grouped using DBSCAN, and TCRdist sequence similarity was added for clustering within HLA-allele-positive subsets. Repertoires with fewer than 30,000 or more than 120,000 public chains, plus five repertoires with anomalous nucleotide sharing, were excluded from co-occurrence clustering. In its TCRdb copy, this immuneACCESS table keeps in-frame sequences only and misses some clones. Where compared with another copy, unresolved V genes explain less than half of these, and the others have no known cause. V and J calls and clone size are as listed in that table; D and trimming were resolved from the DNA. The sample data list approximately 46,000 clones, and approximately 65% of these were observed just once. The leading ten clones occupy 5.5% to 7% of the sample.

The cohort consisted of hundreds of healthy bone marrow donors. Cohort members were all nominally healthy when sampled, although unrecorded immune exposures were likely present. The donor was CMV seronegative and was included in the group of over 300 seronegative cohort members. A peripheral blood sample was provided by each donor, and peripheral blood mononuclear cells were used for TCR beta sequencing. The Qiagen DNeasy Blood Extraction Kit was used to extract genomic DNA from the blood cell samples. The material sequenced was PBMCs. The receptor chain draws on TRBV5-1 and TRBJ2-4; TRBD2 is a weak D gene call, 6 bases matching. This receptor was obtained from a man aged 25 to 40 in good health and CMV-seronegative. Read as DNA, the sequence is TGCGCCAGCAGCTTGGGTTCTGCGGGGACCGGCCAAAACATTCAGTACTTC. It translates as CASSLGSAGTGQNIQYF.